This TCR beta chain comes out of a study of radiotherapy plus CTLA-4 blockade in lung cancer. Those patients who had chemo-refractory metastatic non-small-cell lung cancer were given focal radiation along with CTLA-4 blockade through ipilimumab. Deletions cut 5 bases from V and 0 bases from J, with 16 bases between. The germline CDR1 and CDR2 sequences are SGHTA and FQGNSA. The CDR3 has 16 amino acids. TCRdb's table, derived via immunoSEQ multiplex PCR, lists solely in-frame clones and lacks some. The sample contains under 65,000 clones, about 77% of which appear only once. The chain recombines TRBV7-2 with TRBJ1-1; D gene ambiguous. This specimen was peripheral blood, taken from a patient treated with radiotherapy plus ipilimumab. The sequence was obtained from a human donor with non-small cell lung cancer whose response to radiotherapy plus ipilimumab could not be evaluated. The CDR3 coding sequence is TGTGCCAGCAGCCCAGCGAGTCGTGGCCTGAACACTGAAGCTTTCTTT. It specifies CASSPASRGLNTEAFF.